The rows below give T cell receptor beta chains drawn from one sample of a study of cytomegalovirus exposure and HLA in healthy donors. Clones were read by immunoSEQ multiplex PCR, and TCRdb kept only the in-frame ones, dropping some. The repertoire includes 60,000 to 95,000 clones, about four fifths of them detected once, and about 8.2% sits in the top ten. Material: PBMCs. Receptors were obtained from a woman between 35 and 50 years old in good health and CMV-seropositive. The CDR3 runs from the conserved cysteine through the conserved F or W. The D gene is left open where the match is weak. Where a row states a size, it is once, few, many or the class of an expanded clone; other rows omit it.

cdr3_length clone_size j_call v_call d_call cdr3_nt cdr3_aa
13 . TRBJ1-1 TRBV7-2 . TGTGCCAGCAGCTTAGGACAGAACACTGAAGCTTTCTTT CASSLGQNTEAFF
14 . TRBJ1-5 TRBV6-5 . TGTGCCAGTGGGAGGGACGCTAGCAATCAGCCCCAGCATTTT CASGRDASNQPQHF
14 . TRBJ1-5 TRBV5-6 TRBD1 TGTGCCAGCAGCTTAGGGGGCGGCAATCAGCCCCAGCATTTT CASSLGGGNQPQHF
16 . TRBJ2-1 TRBV28 . TGTGCCAGCAGTTTATCGGGGCAGGGGCCCTACAATGAGCAGTTCTTC CASSLSGQGPYNEQFF
14 few TRBJ2-4 TRBV6-1 TRBD1 TGTGCCAGCATAACGGGACAGGGGTTAGACATTCAGTACTTC CASITGQGLDIQYF
13 . TRBJ1-1 TRBV14 TRBD1 TGTGCCAGCAAGAACAGGGGACGGACTGAAGCTTTCTTT CASKNRGRTEAFF
13 . TRBJ2-7 TRBV9 . TGTGCCAGCAGCGCGCTAGGGGCCTTCGAGCAGTACTTC CASSALGAFEQYF
13 . TRBJ1-5 TRBV4-1 . TGCGCCAGCAGCCGAGTTACCCGGGAGCCCCAGCATTTT CASSRVTREPQHF
12 . TRBJ1-1 TRBV28 . TGTGCCAGCAGCCTGGGGCGGGGTGAAGCTTTCTTT CASSLGRGEAFF
15 . TRBJ1-4 TRBV9 . TGTGCCAGCAGCGTAGTTGGGGGGGCTTCGGAAAAACTGTTTTTT CASSVVGGASEKLFF
18 . TRBJ1-6 TRBV19 TRBD1 TGTGCCAGTTCCTACGGGACAGGGGGTCAATCCTATAATTCACCCCTCCACTTT CASSYGTGGQSYNSPLHF
14 . TRBJ1-1 TRBV5-1 . TGCGCCAGCAGCTTGGGTTCTCCGAGGACTGAAGCTTTCTTT CASSLGSPRTEAFF
15 . TRBJ2-5 TRBV27 . TGTGCCAGCAGTTTAACCGCTAGCGTACAAGAGACCCAGTACTTC CASSLTASVQETQYF
13 . TRBJ1-5 TRBV11-2 . TGTGCCAGCAGCCCCGGGACTAATCAGCCCCAGCATTTT CASSPGTNQPQHF
16 . TRBJ2-1 TRBV4-2 . TGTGCCAGCAGCCCAAGAGAGGGGGACGGGTACAATGAGCAGTTCTTC CASSPREGDGYNEQFF
13 . TRBJ1-6 TRBV5-1 TRBD1 TGCGCCAGCAGCACGGACAGGGGTTCACCCCTCCACTTT CASSTDRGSPLHF
16 . TRBJ2-1 TRBV29-1 TRBD2 TGCAGCGTCGGGGTTCGGCGGGGGGATGGCCACAGTGAGCAGTTCTTC CSVGVRRGDGHSEQFF
15 . TRBJ1-2 TRBV27 . TGTGCCAGCAGTCCCCGCGAAGGAGGGAACTATGGCTACACCTTC CASSPREGGNYGYTF
16 . TRBJ1-3 TRBV4-1 . TGCGCCAGCAGCCAAGTAGTAACAGACTCTGGAAACACCATATATTTT CASSQVVTDSGNTIYF
16 . TRBJ2-7 TRBV7-9 TRBD2 TGTGCCAGCAGCCCCGGCTGGCGGGGGGACCTCTACGAGCAGTACTTC CASSPGWRGDLYEQYF
14 few TRBJ1-4 TRBV2 TRBD1 TGTGCCAGTAGATGGGACAGAGAACGGGGAAAAACTGTTTTT CASRWDRERGKTVF
18 . TRBJ1-3 TRBV30 . TGTGCCTGGAGTGTAGAAGGGGTCCTGCAGCTCTCTGGAAACACCATATATTTT CAWSVEGVLQLSGNTIYF
13 . TRBJ2-1 TRBV6-4 TRBD2 TGTGCCAGCAGTGCTAGCGGATACAATGAGCAGTTCTTC CASSASGYNEQFF
15 . TRBJ1-2 TRBV6-5 . TGTGCCAGCAGTTACTCGGAACTATTAATCGATGGCTACACCTTC CASSYSELLIDGYTF
17 . TRBJ1-5 TRBV19 . TGTGCCAGTAGTATCAGTTATCAGGGCTATAGCAATCAGCCCCAGCATTTT CASSISYQGYSNQPQHF
15 . TRBJ1-4 TRBV27 . TGTGCCAGCAGTTTTGTACTAGGAACTAATGAAAAACTGTTTTTT CASSFVLGTNEKLFF
14 few TRBJ2-5 TRBV6-5 . TGTGCCAGCAGTGCGCACCAGGGGCCAGAGACCCAGTACTTC CASSAHQGPETQYF
14 . TRBJ1-3 TRBV9 . TGTGCCAGCAGCCGAAGCCCCTCCGGAAACACCATATATTTT CASSRSPSGNTIYF
16 . TRBJ1-6 TRBV6-1 . TGTGCCAGCAGTGAACGGAGGAGCTCCTATAATTCACCCCTCCACTTT CASSERRSSYNSPLHF